The 5 T cell receptor beta chains presented below share a single source sample, sequenced in a study of shared clonotypes between healthy human individuals. Data came from immunoSEQ multiplex PCR; TCRdb stores just in-frame clones and leaves some out. In the table there are 2.3 million or so clones, more than 85% of which are singletons. What was sequenced was naive CD4+ T cells from PBMCs. Subset meaning: CD45RA+ positively selected. The origin of the receptors is a man aged 18 to 30 in good health. Some clones in this sample may be carry-over from other donors' samples.

This clone was seen a single time. The V call is TRBV5-1, the J call TRBJ1-2; D is ambiguous. The V gene lost 0 bases and the J gene lost 2 bases, with 11 bases spanning the gap. The V gene's germline CDR1 is SGHRS and CDR2 YFSETQ. This CDR3 spans 15 amino acids. CDR3 sequence: CASSLDTQTNYGYTF. As DNA, the CDR3 is TGCGCCAGCAGCTTGGACACACAGACCAACTATGGCTACACCTTC. Using reference TRBV5-1 and TRBJ1-2 for the parts outside the CDR3, the full variable domain is KAGVTQTPRYLIKTRGQQVTLSCSPISGHRSVSWYQQTPGQGLQFLFEYFSETQRNKGNFPGRFSGRQFSNSRSEMNVSTLELGDSALYLCASSLDTQTNYGYTFGSGTRLTVV.

V usage is TRBV9 and J usage is TRBJ2-7, with D maybe TRBD2 (5 bases). V lost 4 bases to trimming and J lost 4 bases, with 18 bases between them. Looked up from germline, CDR1 is SGDLS and CDR2 is YYNGEE. The CDR3 extends over 15 amino acids. The CDR3 protein is CASSPRDGKVYEQYF. The DNA of the CDR3 is TGTGCCAGCAGCCCACGGGATGGGAAGGTGTACGAGCAGTACTTC.

The V call is TRBV18, the J call TRBJ2-7, with D possibly being TRBD1 or TRBD2 (5 bases each). This CDR3 is built from 15 residues. CDR1 and CDR2 from the germline V gene are KGHSH and LQKENI. Trimming left V 1 base short and J 3 bases short, with 13 bases between. The CDR3 DNA reads as TGTGCCAGCTCACCACACCACGGGGACGGCTACGAGCAGTACTTC. It yields the protein CASSPHHGDGYEQYF. The full variable domain, completed using reference TRBV18 and TRBJ2-7, is NAGVMQNPRHLVRRRGQEARLRCSPMKGHSHVYWYRQLPEEGLKFMVYLQKENIIDESGMPKERFSAEFPKEGPSILRIQQVVRGDSAAYFCASSPHHGDGYEQYFGPGTRLTVT.

The V call is TRBV6-5, the J call TRBJ1-4; D unresolved. The CDR3 totals 15 residues. The V gene lost 5 bases and the J gene lost 0 bases, with 10 bases spanning the gap. Germline V lookup: CDR1 MNHEY, CDR2 SVGAGI. CDR3 sequence (DNA): TGTGCCAGCAGTCCCCAAGCTGCAACTAATGAAAAACTGTTTTTT. Residues: CASSPQAATNEKLFF.

V and J are TRBV5-1 and TRBJ1-1; no clear D. The length of the CDR3 is 15 residues. Trimming stripped 1 base from V and 3 bases from J, with 13 bases between. CDR1 SGHRS and CDR2 YFSETQ come from the germline V gene. The CDR3 spells CASSLLAVRDTEAFF. CDR3 DNA: TGCGCCAGCAGCTTGTTGGCGGTTCGGGACACTGAAGCTTTCTTT.